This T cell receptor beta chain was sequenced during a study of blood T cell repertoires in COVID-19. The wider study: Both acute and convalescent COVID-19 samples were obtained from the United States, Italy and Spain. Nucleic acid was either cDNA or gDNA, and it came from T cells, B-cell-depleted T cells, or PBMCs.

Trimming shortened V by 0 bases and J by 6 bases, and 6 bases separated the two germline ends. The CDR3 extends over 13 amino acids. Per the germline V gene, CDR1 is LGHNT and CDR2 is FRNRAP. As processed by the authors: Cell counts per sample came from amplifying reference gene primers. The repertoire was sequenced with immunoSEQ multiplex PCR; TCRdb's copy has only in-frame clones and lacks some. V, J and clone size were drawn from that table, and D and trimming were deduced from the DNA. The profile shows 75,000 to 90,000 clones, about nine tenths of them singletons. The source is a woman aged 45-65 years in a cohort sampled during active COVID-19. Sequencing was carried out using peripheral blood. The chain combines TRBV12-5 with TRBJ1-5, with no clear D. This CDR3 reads CASGLVQTQPQHF. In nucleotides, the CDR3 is TGTGCTAGTGGTTTGGTACAGACTCAGCCCCAGCATTTT.